The rows below give T cell receptor beta chains drawn from one sample of a study of monozygotic twins with inflammatory bowel disease. TCRdb reprocessed the 5' RACE reads and stores each CDR3 protein as one record, lacking DNA. The data show around 380,000 distinct CDR3 sequences, and the top ten clones hold 2% to 2.5%. The material sequenced was blood. These TCRs come from a human donor with ulcerative colitis or Crohn's disease, or a healthy co-twin of an affected twin (not recorded which). The CDR3 runs from the conserved cysteine through the conserved F or W. The order of the fields is V gene, J gene, CDR3 protein.

>TRBV7-8|TRBJ2-2
CASSLEASGSIYTGELFF
>TRBV10-3|TRBJ2-4
CATREQVAKNIQYF
>TRBV7-3|TRBJ2-6
CASSLVGRSGANVLTF
>TRBV7-2|TRBJ1-1
CASSLAGLGEAFF
>TRBV6-5|TRBJ2-1
CASSYSGGGRSYNEQFF
>TRBV20-1|TRBJ2-3
CSARFHPGQGDTDTQYF
>TRBV7-2|TRBJ2-2
CASSLGLTGVLFF
>TRBV9|TRBJ2-1
CASSEGLASHNEQFF
>TRBV21-1|TRBJ2-1
CASRQGGGNEQFF
>TRBV2|TRBJ2-3
CASKSADTQYF
>TRBV5-5|TRBJ2-5
CASGGDRGQETQYF
>TRBV7-9|TRBJ2-5
CASSFPGQGIGETQYF
>TRBV20-1|TRBJ2-5
CSAPRSRAETQYF
>TRBV10-3|TRBJ1-2
CAISADRTGHGYTF
>TRBV20-1|TRBJ1-5
CSARDSGNQPQHF
>TRBV20-1|TRBJ1-2
CSASPRLYGYTF
>TRBV5-1|TRBJ2-2
CASSLAESNTGELFF
>TRBV12-3/TRBV12-4|TRBJ1-1
CASSLSGTGENTEAFF
>TRBV29-1|TRBJ1-1
CSVWAGTNTEAFF
>TRBV12-3/TRBV12-4|TRBJ2-7
CASSPRRLAGSYEQYF
>TRBV11-2|TRBJ2-1
CASSFLPGQGAYNEQFF
>TRBV5-1|TRBJ2-5
CASSLGQHRGGETQYF
>TRBV5-4|TRBJ2-1
CASSLGGQFTYNEQFF
>TRBV7-2|TRBJ2-5
CASTLGSGERETQYF
>TRBV20-1|TRBJ2-3
CSARDPRGAADTQYF
>TRBV20-1|TRBJ2-1
CSANGHPIRTSGRARNEQFF
>TRBV20-1|TRBJ1-5
CSASGRIGRVVDQPQHF
>TRBV27|TRBJ2-6
CASSLRGATGANVLTF
>TRBV7-9|TRBJ1-4
CASSFGRANEKLFF
>TRBV5-4|TRBJ2-4
CASSWDLSIGNIQYF
>TRBV20-1|TRBJ2-1
CSASGNNEQFF
>TRBV28|TRBJ2-3
CASTGSGSLTDTQYF
>TRBV20-1|TRBJ1-2
CSARWDRGPYGYTF
>TRBV20-1|TRBJ2-5
CSARAGTGVETQYF
>TRBV4-1|TRBJ2-4
CASSLGGPAGSSKNIQYF
>TRBV3-1|TRBJ1-2
CASSQGISNYGYTF
>TRBV11-2|TRBJ2-7
CASSLWTGGSYEQYF
>TRBV7-6|TRBJ2-2
CASSVSGTVYNTGELFF
>TRBV4-3|TRBJ2-3
CASSLAGTSLDTQYF
>TRBV18|TRBJ1-1
CASSLGKGNTEAFF
>TRBV18|TRBJ2-2
CVSSEVLDGELFF
>TRBV28|TRBJ2-5
CASSLSIEQTGETQYF
>TRBV4-1|TRBJ2-5
CASSQVWGQGSETQYF
>TRBV24-1|TRBJ2-3
CATSDPSGATDTQYF
>TRBV28|TRBJ2-5
CASSFLYGQETQYF
>TRBV5-1|TRBJ1-1
CASSLERTVRTEAFF
>TRBV5-1|TRBJ1-1
CASSWDREGTEASF
>TRBV7-3|TRBJ2-3
CASSREQGNADTQYF
>TRBV7-9|TRBJ2-7
CASSSSSGSYEQYF
>TRBV5-1|TRBJ2-3
CASSLQGSTSTDTQYF
>TRBV5-1|TRBJ2-3
CASSLATGTPSKGTDTQYF
>TRBV29-1|TRBJ2-7
CSVQGGTYEQYF
>TRBV20-1|TRBJ1-3
CSAKWFTGNTIYF